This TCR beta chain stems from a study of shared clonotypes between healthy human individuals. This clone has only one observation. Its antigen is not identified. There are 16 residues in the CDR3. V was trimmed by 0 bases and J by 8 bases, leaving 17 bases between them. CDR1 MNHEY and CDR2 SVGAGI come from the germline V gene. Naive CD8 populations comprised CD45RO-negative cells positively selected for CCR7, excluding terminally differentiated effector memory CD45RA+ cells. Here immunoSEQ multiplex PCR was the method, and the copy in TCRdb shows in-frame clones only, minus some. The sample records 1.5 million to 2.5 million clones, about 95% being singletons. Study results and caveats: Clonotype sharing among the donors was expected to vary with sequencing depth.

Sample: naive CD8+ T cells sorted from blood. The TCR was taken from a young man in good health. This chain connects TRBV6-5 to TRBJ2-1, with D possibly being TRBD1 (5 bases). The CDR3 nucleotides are TGTGCCAGCAGTTACTCCGTTGGACAAACCCTACATGAGCAGTTCTTC. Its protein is CASSYSVGQTLHEQFF.